These 26 T cell receptor beta chains came from one sample sequenced in a study of CD8 T cells in ankylosing spondylitis. Findings of the study overall: Seven or eight highly homologous variants made up a TCR beta motif, and this motif appeared characteristic of ankylosing spondylitis blood.

TCRdb used MiXCR to reprocess the 5' RACE reads, holding one entry per CDR3 protein. The sample carries about 450,000 distinct CDR3 sequences, more than 25% recorded once. No antigen is known for these receptors. The specimen was blood, either unsorted or a sorted T cell fraction (not recorded which). The origin of the receptors is a male donor with ankylosing spondylitis.

The chain is built from TRBV28 and TRBJ2-3, with 12 bases aligning to TRBD2. Germline V lookup: CDR1 MDHEN, CDR2 SYDVKM. CDR3 size: 16 residues. The V gene end was trimmed by 5 bases and the J gene end by 3 bases; junction bases not matched to a gene: 6. Here the CDR3 reads CASSNLAGGPTDTQYF. The CDR3 nucleotides are TGTGCCAGCAGTAACCTAGCGGGAGGGCCAACAGATACGCAGTATTTT. The variable domain in full, completed from reference TRBV28 and TRBJ2-3, reads DVKVTQSSRYLVKRTGEKVFLECVQDMDHENMFWYRQDPGLGLRLIYFSYDVKMKEKGDIPEGYSVSREKKERFSLILESASTNQTSMYLCASSNLAGGPTDTQYFGPGTRLTVL.

This chain uses TRBV11-2 with TRBJ2-3; 8 bases agree with TRBD2. Looked up from germline, CDR1 is SGHAT and CDR2 is FQNNGV. This CDR3 has 14 residues. J gave up 14 bases and V 5 bases, and 15 bases lay outside the gene matches. The CDR3 is CASSIQLAEAPRYF. As DNA, the CDR3 is TGTGCCAGCAGCATCCAACTAGCGGAGGCGCCGAGGTATTTT.

This clonotype was seen more than once but under ten times. The chain employs TRBV20-1 and TRBJ1-2, with 10 bases aligning to TRBD1. Germline lookup yields CDR1 DFQATT and CDR2 SNEGSKA (reference sequence). The ends lost 6 bases at V and 6 bases at J; junction bases unmatched: 16. This CDR3 region has 16 residues. CDR3 protein: CSAYPGQGRRMNGYTF. The CDR3, as DNA: TGCAGTGCCTATCCGGGACAGGGGAGGAGGATGAATGGCTACACCTTC.

The rearrangement joins TRBV6-6 to TRBJ1-1, with D unclear. V lost 6 bases and J 8 bases, leaving 13 bases between the germline ends. The germline V gene has CDR1 MNHNY and CDR2 SVGAGI (reference sequence). The CDR3 has 12 residues. The CDR3 spells CASSPGLLEAFF. The CDR3 DNA reads as TGTGCCAGCAGCCCAGGTCTGCTAGAAGCTTTCTTT.

V and J are TRBV20-1 and TRBJ1-5, with D possibly being TRBD1 (5 bases). The CDR3 has 17 residues. Trimming shortened V by 4 bases and J by 1 base, and 20 bases separated the two germline ends. The germline gives CDR1 DFQATT, CDR2 SNEGSKA (reference sequence). CDR3 DNA sequence: TGCAGTGCTACCCTCCTTGTGGGGCCGGGGAGCAATCAGCCCCAGCATTTT. Translating it yields CSATLLVGPGSNQPQHF.

This sequence joins TRBV5-8 and TRBJ2-5; 10 bases are shared with TRBD1. In germline, CDR1 is SGHTS, CDR2 YDEGEE. The CDR3 consists of 15 residues. V was clipped by 2 bases and J by 7 bases; unmatched bases: 8. The CDR3 region has the DNA TGTGCCAGCAGCTTCCCGACAGGGGGCGAGGGGACCCAGTACTTC. It yields the protein CASSFPTGGEGTQYF.

This clonotype has a handful of counts. The genes are TRBV7-2 and TRBJ1-4; 7 nucleotides agree with TRBD1. Germline V gives CDR1 SGHTA, CDR2 FQGNSA. The CDR3 is made up of 15 amino acids. With 5 bases clipped from V and 5 bases from J, the junction kept 8 bases outside the gene matches. The CDR3 sequence: CASSAEGQRNEKLFF. CDR3 nucleotide sequence: TGTGCCAGCAGCGCAGAGGGACAGAGAAATGAAAAACTGTTTTTT.

The chain joins TRBV19 to TRBJ2-5, with a tentative D call TRBD1 (5 bases). The germline gives CDR1 LNHDA, CDR2 SQIVND (reference sequence). Trimming took off 5 bases at V and 11 bases at J, with 15 bases between the two ends. This CDR3 has 12 amino acids. CDR3 nucleotide sequence: TGTGCCAGTAGTGCGAGACCTGGGGCGCAGTACTTC. Protein product: CASSARPGAQYF.

The chain uses TRBV5-1 and TRBJ1-1; D is ambiguous. Germline CDR1 is SGHRS and CDR2 is YFSETQ. This CDR3 region has 15 residues. Trimming cost V 0 bases and J 0 bases, with 9 bases left between them. The CDR3 sequence: CASSLVGIMNTEAFF. DNA of the CDR3: TGCGCCAGCAGCTTGGTTGGCATTATGAACACTGAAGCTTTCTTT.

For this clonotype: At one of its ends the junction is not consistent with the germline gene, which may arise from a read error. The CDR3 region is CASSLEPRGNAGELFF. In DNA, the CDR3 is TGCGCCAGCAGCTTGGAACCCCGGGGGAACGCCGGGGAGCTGTTTTTT. V is TRBV5-1 and J is TRBJ2-2; D is perhaps TRBD2 (6 bases). Germline V CDR1 and CDR2: SGHRS, YFSETQ. The CDR3 spans 16 residues. Filled out from reference TRBV5-1 and TRBJ2-2, the complete variable domain reads KAGVTQTPRYLIKTRGQQVTLSCSPISGHRSVSWYQQTPGQGLQFLFEYFSETQRNKGNFPGRFSGRQFSNSRSEMNVSTLELGDSALYLCASSLEPRGNAGELFFGEGSRLTVL.

This clonotype has a handful of counts. V and J are TRBV3-1 and TRBJ2-7, with no clear D. The V gene lost 1 base and the J gene lost 6 bases, with 13 bases spanning the gap. The V gene's germline CDR1 is LGHDT and CDR2 YNNKEL (reference sequence). The CDR3 contains 14 residues. CDR3 sequence reads: CASSQVYGGSEQYF. The CDR3 DNA follows: TGTGCCAGCAGCCAAGTTTACGGCGGAAGCGAGCAGTACTTC.

V is TRBV24-1 and J is TRBJ2-4; a possible D gene is TRBD2 (5 bases). V was shortened by 2 bases and J by 7 bases, with 8 bases between the two germline ends. The V gene's germline CDR1 is KGHDR and CDR2 SFDVKD. The length of the CDR3 is 13 residues. DNA of the CDR3: TGTGCCACCAGTGATTCCTGGACTAACATTCAGTACTTC. Its translation is CATSDSWTNIQYF.

V usage is TRBV24-1 and J usage is TRBJ1-6, with TRBD1 matching 9 bases. Germline loops: CDR1 KGHDR, CDR2 SFDVKD. The CDR3 covers 15 residues. J gave up 14 bases and V 6 bases, and 13 bases lay outside the gene matches. CDR3 loop: CATSPSRDREGSLHF. As DNA, the CDR3 is TGTGCCACCAGTCCCTCCCGGGACAGGGAAGGTTCCCTCCACTTT.

This clonotype was seen more than once but under ten times. This chain joins TRBV2 and TRBJ2-1, with TRBD2 matching 10 bases. Germline CDR1 and CDR2: SNHLY and FYNNEI. After removal of 6 bases from V and 4 bases from J, the junction contained 6 bases not matched to a gene. This CDR3 region has 15 residues. CDR3 in amino acids: CASSGTSGTYNEQFF. In DNA form, the CDR3 reads TGTGCCAGCAGCGGAACTAGCGGGACATACAATGAGCAGTTCTTC.

This clonotype has only a few counts. The chain recombines TRBV18 with TRBJ2-3; no firm D call. CDR3 length: 14 amino acids. Germline CDR1 reads KGHSH; CDR2 reads LQKENI. V shed 3 bases and J shed 3 bases, with 10 bases lying between them. The CDR3 loop reads CASSPPLRTDTQYF. For the CDR3, the DNA is TGTGCCAGCTCACCCCCCCTTCGGACAGATACGCAGTATTTT.

This chain links TRBV5-1 with TRBJ1-3, with 9 bases aligning to TRBD1. This CDR3 region has 15 residues. V lost 4 bases to trimming and J lost 2 bases; unmatched junction nucleotides: 4. Germline V gives CDR1 SGHRS, CDR2 YFSETQ. The DNA of the CDR3 is TGCGCCAGCAGCGTATGGACAGGGGCTGGAAACACCATATATTTT. It yields the protein CASSVWTGAGNTIYF.

In this sample, this clonotype turned up a few times. The chain joins TRBV10-3 to TRBJ2-2, with D uncertain. Germline CDR1 and CDR2: ENHRY and SYGVKD. Trimming stripped 1 base from V and 1 base from J, with 10 bases between. CDR3 length equals 16 residues. For the CDR3, the DNA is TGTGCCATCAGTGAGTTAGGACGAAGGAACACCGGGGAGCTGTTTTTT. Translation gives CAISELGRRNTGELFF.

J is TRBJ2-3 and V is TRBV7-4, with D tentatively TRBD1 (5 bases). Trimming removed 2 bases at V and 3 bases at J, with 9 bases between. The CDR3 spans 14 residues. CDR1 and CDR2 (germline): SGHVT, SQSDAQ. This CDR3 is CASSLLSGTDTQYF. The CDR3 bases are TGTGCCAGCAGCTTACTGTCAGGGACAGATACGCAGTATTTT.

The CDR3 loop reads CASSFYRGLNQETQYF. The CDR3 bases are TGTGCCAGCAGCTTCTATAGGGGACTCAACCAAGAGACCCAGTACTTC. The chain joins TRBV7-2 to TRBJ2-5, with D tentatively TRBD2 (6 bases). The germline CDR1 and CDR2 sequences are SGHTA and FQGNSA. The CDR3 is made up of 16 amino acids. Trimming took off 3 bases at V and 0 bases at J, with 14 bases between the two ends. Using reference TRBV7-2 and TRBJ2-5 for the parts outside the CDR3, the full variable domain is GAGVSQSPSNKVTEKGKDVELRCDPISGHTALYWYRQSLGQGLEFLIYFQGNSAPDKSGLPSDRFSAERTGGSVSTLTIQRTQQEDSAVYLCASSFYRGLNQETQYFGPGTRLLVL.

The chain is built from TRBV3-1 and TRBJ2-1, with D perhaps matching TRBD2 (6 bases). The V gene lost 1 base and the J gene lost 3 bases, with 10 bases spanning the gap. Germline V CDR1 and CDR2: LGHDT, YNNKEL (reference sequence). The CDR3 loop spans 15 amino acids. In DNA form, the CDR3 reads TGTGCCAGCAGCCAAGCGGGGGTTGGCTACAATGAGCAGTTCTTC. It yields the protein CASSQAGVGYNEQFF.

About this clonotype itself: Relative to the germline gene, one junction end is altered; a read error may explain this. V gene TRBV7-8 combines with J gene TRBJ2-6; perhaps TRBD2 as D (6 bases). The CDR3 length is 16 residues. Germline CDR1 and CDR2: SGHVS and FQNEAQ. For the CDR3, the DNA is TGTGCCAGCAGCTTAATCGCTAGCGCTGGGGCCAACGCCCTGACTTTC. Translating gives CASSLIASAGANALTF.

The V call is TRBV10-2, the J call TRBJ2-7; TRBD2 matches at 9 bases. V shed 2 bases and J 5 bases; nucleotides not matched to a gene: 1. CDR3 length: 13 residues. Germline V gene sequence: CDR1 WSHSY, CDR2 SAAADI. CDR3 sequence: CASSESGRHEQYV. The CDR3 region has the DNA TGCGCCAGCAGTGAGAGCGGGAGGCACGAGCAGTACGTC.

This clonotype was seen a handful of times. The chain carries TRBV14 and TRBJ2-1; maybe TRBD2 (6 bases). The germline gives CDR1 SGHDN, CDR2 FVKESK. The CDR3 is made up of 16 amino acids. V was shortened by 3 bases and J by 6 bases, with 18 bases between the two germline ends. CDR3 nucleotide sequence: TGTGCCAGCAGCCACCCTAGCGTACGAGCCACCAATGAGCAGTTCTTC. As protein: CASSHPSVRATNEQFF.

The chain couples TRBV19 to TRBJ2-3; TRBD1 agrees at 11 bases. The CDR3 extends over 15 amino acids. J was trimmed by 3 bases and V by 5 bases; bases with no gene match: 4. Germline lookup yields CDR1 LNHDA and CDR2 SQIVND (reference sequence). CDR3 nucleotide sequence: TGTGCCAGTAGTGTGGGACAGGGGGTGACAGATACGCAGTATTTT. Amino acids: CASSVGQGVTDTQYF.

This chain uses TRBV7-8 with TRBJ1-5; 7 positions agree with TRBD1. CDR1 is SGHVS and CDR2 is FQNEAQ in the germline V gene. This CDR3 is 13 amino acids long. V lost 3 bases and J lost 5; bases outside the gene matches: 1. In nucleotides, the CDR3 is TGTGCCAGCAGCTTCGGGACAGATCAGCCCCAGCATTTT. This gives the protein CASSFGTDQPQHF.

This sequence joins TRBV3-1 and TRBJ1-1; D not resolved. V was cut by 0 bases and J by 13 bases, with 12 bases left in between. The germline CDR1 and CDR2 sequences are LGHDT and YNNKEL (reference sequence). The CDR3 contains 12 residues. Written as DNA, the CDR3 is TGTGCCAGCAGCCAAGAGGCCCAGGCAATTTTCTTT. Translation gives CASSQEAQAIFF.